The 22 T cell receptor beta chains listed next were all sequenced from one sample in a study of Ad26.COV2.S vaccination and SARS-CoV-2 variants. Measured with immunoSEQ multiplex PCR; TCRdb has only the in-frame clones, and not every one. This table holds around 370,000 clones, approximately 84% found once. Indicated treatment: some 20 received Ad26.COV2.S at low or high dose, single or two shots; about 5 received placebo; per-sample allocation not given. Day 63 following the first vaccine or placebo injection was when the samples were taken. Material: peripheral blood, obtained in a trial of Ad26.COV2.S vaccine versus placebo. All receptors derive from a person aged 18-60 years who received the Ad26.COV2.S COVID-19 vaccine or a placebo.

The chain is built from TRBV11-2 and TRBJ1-2; possible D gene TRBD1, 5 bases. V was clipped by 6 bases and J by 2 bases, with 10 bases between them. The CDR3 runs 13 residues. Germline V gene sequence: CDR1 SGHAT, CDR2 FQNNGV. CDR3 region: CASSVGQNYGYTF. The CDR3 DNA follows: TGTGCCAGCAGTGTGGGGCAGAACTATGGCTACACCTTC. The full variable domain, in which reference TRBV11-2 and TRBJ1-2 provide the parts outside the CDR3, is EAGVAQSPRYKIIEKRQSVAFWCNPISGHATLYWYQQILGQGPKLLIQFQNNGVVDDSQLPKDRFSAERLKGVDSTLKIQPAKLEDSAVYLCASSVGQNYGYTFGSGTRLTVV.

This clone was observed a handful of times. V gene TRBV3-1 (or the pseudogene TRBV3-2) combines with J gene TRBJ1-2; D remains unclear. V was pared by 0 bases and J by 4 bases, with 15 bases between. There are 16 residues in the CDR3. The germline V gene encodes CDR1 LGHDT and CDR2 YNNKEL (reference sequence). In DNA, the CDR3 is TGTGCCAGCAGCCAAGAGGGCCTCATCGGCGTCTATGGCTACACCTTC. Its translation: CASSQEGLIGVYGYTF.

The rearrangement joins TRBV19 to TRBJ2-1; D gene ambiguous. CDR3 length: 13 amino acids. Trimming left V 2 bases short and J 8 bases short, with 10 bases between. The germline V gene encodes CDR1 LNHDA and CDR2 SQIVND (reference sequence). CDR3 sequence (DNA): TGTGCCAGTAGTATATCGAGCGTCCATGAGCAGTTCTTC. Encoded protein: CASSISSVHEQFF.

This chain connects TRBV9 to TRBJ2-6, with D possibly being TRBD2 (5 bases). This CDR3 is built from 13 residues. Trimming stripped 5 bases from V and 2 bases from J, with 5 bases between. Looked up from germline, CDR1 is SGDLS and CDR2 is YYNGEE. The CDR3 coding sequence is TGTGCCAGCAGGAGGGCTGGGGCCAACGTCCTGACTTTC. It encodes CASRRAGANVLTF. The variable domain in full, completed from reference TRBV9 and TRBJ2-6, reads DSGVTQTPKHLITATGQRVTLRCSPRSGDLSVYWYQQSLDQGLQFLIQYYNGEERAKGNILERFSAQQFPDLHSELNLSSLELGDSALYFCASRRAGANVLTFGAGSRLTVL.

This clone is a singleton in its sample. The chain employs TRBV2 and TRBJ1-4; D remains unclear. The CDR3 loop spans 14 amino acids. Germline-derived CDR1 and CDR2 are SNHLY and FYNNEI. V gave up 6 bases and J gave up 3 bases, with 11 bases separating them. The CDR3 loop is CASRGGGANEKLFF. The DNA of the CDR3 is TGTGCCAGCAGGGGAGGTGGAGCTAATGAAAAACTGTTTTTT.

The chain uses TRBV7-8 and TRBJ1-2, with no clear D. Germline CDR1 is SGHVS and CDR2 is FQNEAQ. The CDR3 runs to 12 residues. The V and J ends lost 6 bases and 6 bases respectively, with 11 bases between them. CDR3 DNA: TGTGCCAGCAGTCCCGGACGGGATGGCTACACCTTC. Protein: CASSPGRDGYTF.

In this sample, this clone turned up a few times. The chain links TRBV2 to TRBJ2-7; 8 bases are shared with TRBD1. CDR1 and CDR2 from the germline V gene are SNHLY and FYNNEI. CDR3 length: 14 amino acids. J gave up 3 bases and V 8 bases, and 9 bases lay outside the gene matches. The DNA for the CDR3 is TGTGCCAGCTACGCCGGACAGGGACTCTACGAGCAGTACTTC. As protein: CASYAGQGLYEQYF.

This clone was detected only once. The chain is built from TRBV5-5 and TRBJ2-7; TRBD1 matches at 8 bases. This CDR3 contains 15 residues. The germline CDR1 and CDR2 sequences are SGHKS and YYEKEE (reference sequence). V shed 0 bases and J 2 bases; nucleotides not matched to a gene: 4. In nucleotides, the CDR3 is TGTGCCAGCAGCTTGGGCCAGGGGGCGGCCTACGAGCAGTACTTC. Translated, it gives CASSLGQGAAYEQYF.

This clone has only one observation. V gene TRBV30 combines with J gene TRBJ1-3; D remains ambiguous. The CDR3 contains 15 residues. Germline V gene data show CDR1 as GTSNPN and CDR2 as SVGIG (reference sequence). V was cut by 3 bases and J by 0 bases, with 12 bases left in between. CDR3 sequence: CAWRTYTTSGNTIYF. Here the CDR3 DNA reads TGTGCCTGGAGGACGTATACGACCTCTGGAAACACCATATATTTT.

The chain recombines TRBV12-5 with TRBJ2-1; D ambiguous. The CDR3 extends over 12 amino acids. Germline CDR1 reads LGHNT; CDR2 reads FRNRAP. The V and J ends lost 8 bases and 8 bases respectively, with 13 bases between them. The CDR3 region has the DNA TGTGCTAGTTCCCCAGGTTACTATGAGCAGTTCTTC. This gives the protein CASSPGYYEQFF.

CDR3 protein: CASSGHNRDSQSYGYTF. The CDR3, as DNA: TGTGCCAGCAGCGGACACAACCGGGACAGCCAGTCCTATGGCTACACCTTC. The V gene is TRBV9, the J gene TRBJ1-2; 7 nucleotides line up with TRBD1. CDR1 is SGDLS, CDR2 YYNGEE, per germline. After removal of 3 bases from V and 4 bases from J, the junction contained 15 bases not matched to a gene. The CDR3 contains 17 residues.

CDR3 sequence: CSASINEQFF. Written as DNA, the CDR3 is TGCAGTGCTAGTATTAATGAGCAGTTCTTC. This sequence joins TRBV20-1 and TRBJ2-1, with no clear D. The CDR3 length is 10 residues. Germline V gives CDR1 DFQATT, CDR2 SNEGSKA (reference sequence). Between the trimmed V and J ends, which lost 3 bases and 7 bases, there was a span of 4 bases.

The V call is TRBV6-2 or TRBV6-3, the J call TRBJ2-7; D is uncertain. The CDR3 extends over 15 amino acids. V was pared by 5 bases and J by 0 bases, with 14 bases between. The germline V gene has CDR1 MNHEY and CDR2 SVGEGT. CDR3 sequence reads: CASSHRSKPSYEQYF. CDR3 in DNA: TGTGCCAGCAGTCACCGCAGCAAGCCCTCCTACGAGCAGTACTTC.

J is TRBJ2-5 and V is TRBV3-1 (or the pseudogene TRBV3-2), with D maybe TRBD1 (6 bases). V shed 1 base and J shed 5 bases, with 26 bases lying between them. The CDR3 spans 19 residues. Germline CDR1 is LGHDT and CDR2 is YNNKEL (reference sequence). The DNA of the CDR3 is TGTGCCAGCAGCCAAGGTTGGGGGCGCAGGGTGATGATACGGGAGACCCAGTACTTC. Protein: CASSQGWGRRVMIRETQYF.

The genes are TRBV28 and TRBJ2-1; the D gene is possibly TRBD2 (5 bases). V dropped 6 bases and J dropped 9 bases, with 15 bases sitting between them. The V gene's germline CDR1 is MDHEN and CDR2 SYDVKM. CDR3 size: 13 residues. In DNA, the CDR3 is TGTGCCAGCAGACTGCCCCGGGGTAGTGAGCAGTTCTTC. This sequence encodes CASRLPRGSEQFF.

A single count supports this clone. The genes are TRBV18 and TRBJ2-3; the D is unclear. Germline CDR1 KGHSH, CDR2 LQKENI. The CDR3 extends over 12 amino acids. V was trimmed by 5 bases and J by 4 bases, leaving 7 bases between them. The CDR3 sequence is CASSSSPDTQYF. In DNA form, the CDR3 reads TGTGCCAGCTCATCGAGCCCAGATACGCAGTATTTT.

The chain couples TRBV4-3 to TRBJ2-7; 8 bases map to TRBD1. The V and J ends lost 0 bases and 9 bases, in that order; junction bases with no gene match: 7. Germline assignment: CDR1 LGHNA and CDR2 YSLEER. CDR3 size: 14 residues. The CDR3: CASSQDQGAGGQYF. For the CDR3, the DNA is TGCGCCAGCAGCCAAGACCAGGGGGCGGGCGGGCAGTACTTC.

The V call is TRBV7-2, the J call TRBJ1-2; 7 bases align to TRBD1. Trimming removed 5 bases from V and 3 bases from J; junction bases left unmatched: 6. Germline CDR1 SGHTA, CDR2 FQGNSA. The CDR3 covers 14 residues. This CDR3 reads CASSGRTGDYGYTF. In nucleotides, the CDR3 is TGTGCCAGCAGCGGACGGACAGGTGACTATGGCTACACCTTC.

V and J are TRBV7-8 and TRBJ2-5; 8 bases map to TRBD2. The V gene's germline CDR1 is SGHVS and CDR2 FQNEAQ. The CDR3 is made up of 15 amino acids. Trimming cost V 1 base and J 1 base; bases outside gene matches: 2. The DNA of the CDR3 is TGTGCCAGCAGCTTAGAACTAGCGGCCCAAGAGACCCAGTACTTC. Translated: CASSLELAAQETQYF.

V is TRBV12-3 or TRBV12-4 and J is TRBJ1-2; unclear D gene. Trimming cost V 5 bases and J 7 bases, with 11 bases left between them. The CDR3 consists of 12 residues. The CDR3 DNA sequence: TGTGCCAGCAGTGGGGTGGGCCCTGGCTACACCTTC. Amino acid sequence: CASSGVGPGYTF.

The J gene is TRBJ1-4, the V gene TRBV3-1 (or the pseudogene TRBV3-2); tentatively, D is TRBD1 (5 bases). The V gene lost 1 base and the J gene lost 6 bases, with 6 bases spanning the gap. The CDR3 consists of 13 residues. Germline loops: CDR1 LGHDT, CDR2 YNNKEL (reference sequence). Here the CDR3 DNA reads TGTGCCAGCAGCCAAGTGACAGATGAAAAACTGTTTTTT. Its protein is CASSQVTDEKLFF.

This clone was found once. The genes are TRBV7-9 and TRBJ2-7, with D maybe TRBD2 (5 bases). Trimming left V 8 bases short and J 4 bases short, with 30 bases between. From germline, CDR1 is SEHNR and CDR2 FQNEAQ (reference sequence). CDR3 length: 18 residues. For the CDR3, the DNA is TGTGCCAGCCTGCACGTCCCGCTGACTAATATTGATTCTTACGAGCAGTACTTC. Translating gives CASLHVPLTNIDSYEQYF.